One T cell receptor beta chain is described in this entry. Germline assignment: CDR1 SGHRS and CDR2 YFSETQ. V gave up 4 bases and J gave up 4 bases; unmatched junction bases: 10. There are 15 residues in the CDR3. Original data processing: Estimated nucleated cell counts came from reference gene primer amplification. Clones were sequenced by immunoSEQ multiplex PCR, and TCRdb holds only the in-frame ones, with some missing. V, J and clone size derive from that table, while D and trimming were established from the DNA sequence. The table records fewer than 100,000 clones, around 83% of them present only once. These data originate in a study of blood T cell repertoires in COVID-19. Study-level information: From the United States, Italy and Spain came samples of acute and convalescent COVID-19. PBMCs, B-cell-depleted T cells, or T cells provided the cDNA or gDNA that made up the material.

The source material was peripheral blood. The chain joins TRBV5-1 to TRBJ2-7; 8 bases are shared with TRBD2. This receptor was identified in a human donor in a cohort sampled during active COVID-19. DNA of the CDR3: TGCGCCAGCAGCCTGTTCACTAGCGGACGGTACGAGCAGTACTTC. It codes for CASSLFTSGRYEQYF.